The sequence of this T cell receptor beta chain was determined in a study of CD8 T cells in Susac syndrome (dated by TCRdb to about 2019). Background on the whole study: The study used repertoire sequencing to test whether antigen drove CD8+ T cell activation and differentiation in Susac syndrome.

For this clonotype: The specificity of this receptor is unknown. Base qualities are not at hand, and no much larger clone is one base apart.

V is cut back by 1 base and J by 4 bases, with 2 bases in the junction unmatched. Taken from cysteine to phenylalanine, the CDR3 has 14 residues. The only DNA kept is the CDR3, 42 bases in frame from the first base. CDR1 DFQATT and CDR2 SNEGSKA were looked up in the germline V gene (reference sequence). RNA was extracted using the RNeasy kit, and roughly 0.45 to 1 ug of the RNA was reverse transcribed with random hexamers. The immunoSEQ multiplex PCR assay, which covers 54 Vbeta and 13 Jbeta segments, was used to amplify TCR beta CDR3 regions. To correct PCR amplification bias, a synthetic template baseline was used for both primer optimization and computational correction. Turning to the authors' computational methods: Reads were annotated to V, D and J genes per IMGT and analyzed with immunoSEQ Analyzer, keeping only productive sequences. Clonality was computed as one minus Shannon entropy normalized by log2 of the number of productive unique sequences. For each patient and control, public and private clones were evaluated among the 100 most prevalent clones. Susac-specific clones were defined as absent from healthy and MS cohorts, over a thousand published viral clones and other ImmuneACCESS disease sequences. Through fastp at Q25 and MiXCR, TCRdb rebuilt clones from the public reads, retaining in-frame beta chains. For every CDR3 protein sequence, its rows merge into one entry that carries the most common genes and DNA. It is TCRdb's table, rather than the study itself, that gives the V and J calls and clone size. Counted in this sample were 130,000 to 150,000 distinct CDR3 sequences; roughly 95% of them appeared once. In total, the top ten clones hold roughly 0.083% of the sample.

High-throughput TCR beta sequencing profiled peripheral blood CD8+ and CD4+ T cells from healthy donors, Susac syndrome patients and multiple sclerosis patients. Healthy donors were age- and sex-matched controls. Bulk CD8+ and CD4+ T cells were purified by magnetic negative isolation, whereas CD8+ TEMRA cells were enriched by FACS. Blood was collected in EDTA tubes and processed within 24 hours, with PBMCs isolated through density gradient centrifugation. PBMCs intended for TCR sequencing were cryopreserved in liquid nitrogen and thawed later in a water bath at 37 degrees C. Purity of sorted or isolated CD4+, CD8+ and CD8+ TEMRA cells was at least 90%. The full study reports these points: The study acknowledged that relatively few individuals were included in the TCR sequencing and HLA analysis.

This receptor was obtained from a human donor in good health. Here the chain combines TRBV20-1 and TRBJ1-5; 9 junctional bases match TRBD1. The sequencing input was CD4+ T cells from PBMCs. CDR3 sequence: CSARVGQGNQPQHF. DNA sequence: TGCAGTGCTAGAGTAGGACAGGGGAATCAGCCCCAGCATTTT.